Each of the 2 T cell receptor beta chains below was sequenced from the same sample in a study of T cells after posttransplantation cyclophosphamide. Using immunoSEQ multiplex PCR, the repertoire was profiled, and TCRdb retains in-frame clones only, with some absent. The sample was found to contain approximately 24,000 clones, and every one recurs. Sequencing input: PBMCs. All receptors derive from a woman in her sixties or seventies in good health, CMV-negative, and a related stem cell transplant donor.

This clone was detected a few times. The J gene is TRBJ1-1, the V gene TRBV28, with D maybe TRBD1 (6 bases). CDR1 is MDHEN and CDR2 is SYDVKM in the germline V gene. V was pared by 6 bases and J by 4 bases, with 12 bases between. The CDR3 loop spans 13 amino acids. CDR3 region: CASRFTGSTEAFF. The CDR3 nucleotides are TGTGCCAGCAGATTTACAGGGAGCACTGAAGCTTTCTTT.

This clone appeared many times. The chain employs TRBV7-9 and TRBJ2-1, with 7 bases aligning to TRBD2. The J segment lost 9 bases and the V segment lost 9 bases, leaving 14 bases of the junction unmatched. The germline CDR1 and CDR2 sequences are SEHNR and FQNEAQ (reference sequence). The CDR3 runs to 14 residues. CDR3 coding DNA: TGTGCCAGTTGGAGAGGCGCGGGAGTGGTTGAGCAGTTCTTC. It is translated as CASWRGAGVVEQFF.